This T cell receptor beta chain comes out of a study of a mutant IDH1 vaccine in newly diagnosed glioma. Study summary: Treated patients had a mean age of about 38 years and a 62.5% male, 37.5% female split. Patients' prior therapy spanned radiotherapy, temozolomide, or both; most underwent both.

This CDR3 has 14 residues. Trimming at V came to 8 bases and at J to 3 bases, leaving 10 bases not matched to a gene. Germline V gives CDR1 SNHLY, CDR2 FYNNEI. The time point: week 35, safety follow-up. Alongside topical imiquimod, each dose of vaccine comprised 300 ug of mutant IDH1 20-mer peptide. With respect to this clone: What it binds is not known.

TCRdb's copy holds only in-frame clones and misses some; the assay was immunoSEQ multiplex PCR. The sample yields 25,000 to 40,000 clones, roughly 80% seen once. The starting material was PBMCs, obtained from a glioma patient whose treatment included an IDH1 peptide vaccine. This TCR was sampled from a woman aged 25-40 years with glioma. Some clones in this sample may be carry-over from other donors' samples. The V gene is TRBV2, the J gene TRBJ2-7; 7 bases line up with TRBD2. The CDR3 coding sequence is TGTGCCAGCGGTACGCCGGGACTAATCTACGAGCAGTACTTC. Translation gives CASGTPGLIYEQYF. The complete variable domain, with remaining parts taken from reference TRBV2 and TRBJ2-7, reads EPEVTQTPSHQVTQMGQEVILRCVPISNHLYFYWYRQILGQKVEFLVSFYNNEISEKSEIFDDQFSVERPDGSNFTLKIRSTKLEDSAMYFCASGTPGLIYEQYFGPGTRLTVT.